This note documents a single TCR beta chain sequence. This CDR3 comprises 16 residues. J was trimmed by 5 bases and V by 3 bases; bases with no gene match: 7. In germline, CDR1 is KGHSH, CDR2 LQKENI. The authors' processing: Reference gene primer amplification gave nucleated cell count estimates. Sequencing was performed with immunoSEQ multiplex PCR; in TCRdb, only in-frame clones are kept and a portion is missing. V and J calls and clone size are given by that table; D and trimming were obtained from the DNA. This sample carries under 150,000 clones, around nine tenths of them seen once, and the ten largest clones take around 20%. The sample is drawn from a study of blood T cell repertoires in COVID-19.

The rearrangement uses TRBV18 and TRBJ2-2; 9 bases map to TRBD2. The clonotype originates from a man aged 50 to 60 with active or convalescent COVID-19. Material: peripheral blood. This CDR3 is CASSPAGGPSTGELFF. CDR3 in DNA: TGTGCCAGCTCACCGGCGGGAGGGCCGTCGACCGGGGAGCTGTTTTTT.